A single sample is the source of the 28 T cell receptor beta chains below, sequenced in a study of beta chain features in type 1 diabetes. TCRB transcripts that were expressed got sequenced, as all of the isolated RNA had been reverse transcribed. Here immunoSEQ multiplex PCR was the method, and the copy in TCRdb shows in-frame clones only, minus some. The table shows about half a million clones, with about 30% occurring only once. The source material was naive CD4+ T cells from blood. Source of these receptors: a man between 18 and 29 years old in good health.

This clone came up a few times. CDR3 region: CASTRAREAFF. The CDR3 DNA sequence: TGTGCCAGCACTCGAGCGCGAGAAGCGTTCTTC. The V call is TRBV11-2, the J call TRBJ2-1, with unresolved D. V dropped 7 bases and J dropped 15 bases, with 16 bases sitting between them. The CDR3 totals 11 residues. Germline CDR1 SGHAT, CDR2 FQNNGV.

V gene TRBV30 combines with J gene TRBJ2-2, with 10 bases aligning to TRBD1. V trimming: 7 bases; J trimming: 6 bases; junction bases outside the gene matches: 5. From germline, CDR1 is GTSNPN and CDR2 SVGIG (reference sequence). This CDR3 spans 13 amino acids. The CDR3 nucleotides read TGTGCCTTGCGACAGGGGGCGGCCGGGGAGCTGTTTTTT. Its protein is CALRQGAAGELFF.

This clone came up a few times. The rearrangement links TRBV25-1 to TRBJ2-7; D is undetermined. Per the germline V gene, CDR1 is MGHDK and CDR2 is SYGVNS. The CDR3 consists of 15 residues. The V end was cut by 4 bases, the J end by 2 bases, with 15 bases between. CDR3 amino acids: CASSGTWISTYEQYF. CDR3 DNA sequence: TGTGCCAGCAGTGGCACGTGGATAAGTACCTACGAGCAGTACTTC.

The chain uses TRBV4-1 and TRBJ2-5; D perhaps matches TRBD2 (5 bases). V gave up 1 base and J gave up 2 bases, with 11 bases separating them. The CDR3 is 15 residues long. Germline assignment: CDR1 MGHRA and CDR2 YSYEKL. The CDR3 DNA is TGCGCCAGCAGCCAAGGGCTGACGGGGCAAGAGACCCAGTACTTC. As protein: CASSQGLTGQETQYF.

The table lists this clone with a count of one. V gene TRBV5-4 combines with J gene TRBJ1-1, with a tentative D call TRBD1 (6 bases). The CDR3 loop spans 16 amino acids. Deletions cut 1 base from V and 0 bases from J, with 13 bases between. CDR1 is SGHNT, CDR2 YYREEE, per germline (reference sequence). In DNA, the CDR3 is TGTGCCAGCAGCTTGTTGGCAGGGGCCATGAACACTGAAGCTTTCTTT. Protein product: CASSLLAGAMNTEAFF.

This clone was detected only a few times. The chain employs TRBV28 and TRBJ2-1, with 7 bases fitting TRBD2. CDR3 size: 12 residues. Losses at the gene ends were 2 bases for V and 8 bases for J; bases not matched to a gene: 0. Germline CDR1 is MDHEN and CDR2 is SYDVKM. The chain's CDR3 is CASSLLADEQFF. CDR3 sequence (DNA): TGTGCCAGCAGTTTACTAGCGGATGAGCAGTTCTTC.

This chain joins TRBV4-3 and TRBJ2-3; D might be TRBD2 (5 bases). Germline CDR1 LGHNA, CDR2 YSLEER. Between the trimmed V and J ends, which lost 5 bases and 0 bases, there was a span of 24 bases. The CDR3 is made up of 19 amino acids. The CDR3 sequence is CASSTLRSLASWSTDTQYF. CDR3 in DNA: TGCGCCAGCAGCACCCTTAGGAGCCTAGCCTCGTGGAGCACAGATACGCAGTATTTT.

A few counts support this clone. This rearrangement joins TRBV7-9 to TRBJ2-5; 8 bases are shared with TRBD2. The germline V gene encodes CDR1 SEHNR and CDR2 FQNEAQ (reference sequence). The CDR3 sequence is 17 residues long. The V and J ends lost 1 base and 2 bases, in that order; junction bases with no gene match: 9. Here the CDR3 DNA reads TGTGCCAGCAGCTTAGGGAAAAGCGGGAGAGGACAAGAGACCCAGTACTTC. Residues: CASSLGKSGRGQETQYF.

This chain connects TRBV30 to TRBJ2-7; D is undetermined. Looked up from germline, CDR1 is GTSNPN and CDR2 is SVGIG (reference sequence). CDR3 length equals 12 residues. Between the trimmed V and J ends, which lost 3 bases and 2 bases, there was a span of 8 bases. The CDR3 is CAWRGVAYEQYF. CDR3 coding DNA: TGTGCCTGGAGAGGCGTTGCCTACGAGCAGTACTTC.

The J gene is TRBJ2-6, the V gene TRBV7-6, with D unresolved. The CDR3 covers 17 residues. Germline V gene sequence: CDR1 SGHVS, CDR2 FNYEAQ. Trimming stripped 3 bases from V and 0 bases from J, with 12 bases between. The CDR3 loop reads CASSLGVGLSGANVLTF. The CDR3 bases are TGTGCCAGCAGCTTGGGTGTTGGCCTCTCTGGGGCCAACGTCCTGACTTTC.

This clone was detected only a few times. J is TRBJ2-2 and V is TRBV23-1; D is undetermined. TRBV23-1 is an ORF, and what it does is uncertain. The V gene lost 0 bases and the J gene lost 5 bases, with 4 bases spanning the gap. This CDR3 is built from 13 residues. The CDR3 protein is CASSQSRTGELFF. CDR3 bases: TGCGCCAGCAGTCAATCGAGAACCGGGGAGCTGTTTTTT.

Of note for this clone: Additional DNA sequences in this sample encode the identical CDR3. The V call is TRBV30, the J call TRBJ1-2; TRBD1 agrees at 8 bases. The CDR3 extends over 12 amino acids. V gave up 4 bases and J gave up 5 bases; unmatched junction bases: 3. Germline V lookup: CDR1 GTSNPN, CDR2 SVGIG (reference sequence). DNA for the CDR3: TGTGCCTGGACAGGGGGCGGGTATGGCTACACCTTC. Translated, it gives CAWTGGGYGYTF.

This chain links TRBV29-1 with TRBJ1-1, with 7 bases matching TRBD1. The CDR3 sequence is 12 residues long. Germline CDR1 SQVTM, CDR2 ANQGSEA. J gave up 3 bases and V 5 bases, and 3 bases lay outside the gene matches. The CDR3 sequence: CSVRQGYTEAFF. As DNA, the CDR3 is TGCAGCGTTCGACAGGGTTACACTGAAGCTTTCTTT.

This chain links TRBV5-1 with TRBJ2-5; D is unclear. V dropped 4 bases and J dropped 4 bases, with 11 bases sitting between them. The CDR3 extends over 13 amino acids. CDR1 is SGHRS and CDR2 is YFSETQ in the germline V gene. CDR3 loop: CASSLSIGETQYF. In DNA form, the CDR3 reads TGCGCCAGCAGCCTTAGTATCGGAGAGACCCAGTACTTC.

The chain couples TRBV29-1 to TRBJ1-4, with D unclear. V was clipped by 6 bases and J by 7 bases, with 18 bases between them. There are 14 residues in the CDR3. Germline lookup yields CDR1 SQVTM and CDR2 ANQGSEA. The DNA for the CDR3 is TGCAGCGTCCATGACACTATCGCCAGTGAAAAACTGTTTTTT. Its translation: CSVHDTIASEKLFF. Together with reference TRBV29-1 and TRBJ1-4, the CDR3 gives the full variable domain: SAVISQKPSRDICQRGTSLTIQCQVDSQVTMMFWYRQQPGQSLTLIATANQGSEATYESGFVIDKFPISRPNLTFSTLTVSNMSPEDSSIYLCSVHDTIASEKLFFGSGTQLSVL.

The V and J genes are TRBV27 and TRBJ2-7; the D is unclear. The V gene lost 2 bases and the J gene lost 4 bases, with 15 bases spanning the gap. Germline V gene data show CDR1 as MNHEY and CDR2 as SMNVEV (reference sequence). The CDR3 runs to 15 residues. The CDR3 spells CASSLRAEPDYEQYF. CDR3 bases: TGTGCCAGCAGTTTAAGGGCAGAACCCGATTACGAGCAGTACTTC.

This clone was detected only a few times. The V call is TRBV7-9, the J call TRBJ2-5; D may match TRBD1 or TRBD2 (6 bases each). V shed 5 bases and J shed 5 bases, with 21 bases lying between them. There are 16 residues in the CDR3. Germline V lookup: CDR1 SEHNR, CDR2 FQNEAQ (reference sequence). Written as DNA, the CDR3 is TGTGCCAGCAGCCAAGGAGGGGGTGAGATTTGGGAGACCCAGTACTTC. Residues: CASSQGGGEIWETQYF.

The chain combines TRBV7-3 with TRBJ2-3; 11 bases map to TRBD1. The CDR3 contains 15 residues. The germline CDR1 and CDR2 sequences are SGHTA and FQGTGA. V shed 5 bases and J 1 base; nucleotides not matched to a gene: 2. CDR3: CASSLGQGGTDTQYF. As DNA, the CDR3 is TGTGCCAGCAGCCTGGGACAGGGGGGCACAGATACGCAGTATTTT.

This rearrangement joins TRBV13 to TRBJ2-7, with TRBD1 matching 12 bases. The junction had 4 bases not matched to a gene; V was cut back by 5 bases and J by 5 bases. The CDR3 is 14 residues long. CDR1 and CDR2 (germline): PRHDT, FYEKMQ (reference sequence). This chain's CDR3 is CASSQRDRGHEQYF. The CDR3 nucleotides are TGTGCCAGCAGCCAACGGGACAGGGGGCACGAGCAGTACTTC.

The CDR3 bases are TGTGCCAGCAGCTTGGTGGGACTAGCGGCTGAGCAGTTCTTC. It codes for CASSLVGLAAEQFF. The chain uses TRBV5-6 and TRBJ2-1; 11 bases agree with TRBD2. Per germline, CDR1 SGHDT and CDR2 YYEEEE. Trimming at V came to 0 bases and at J to 9 bases, leaving 2 bases not matched to a gene. CDR3 length: 14 amino acids.

This clone showed up just a few times. This chain uses TRBV19 with TRBJ1-2; D is possibly TRBD1 (5 bases). This CDR3 spans 13 amino acids. V dropped 6 bases and J dropped 6 bases, with 14 bases sitting between them. Germline CDR1 and CDR2: LNHDA and SQIVND (reference sequence). The CDR3 here is CASRSAGRDGYTF. CDR3 in DNA: TGTGCCAGTAGATCGGCAGGGAGAGATGGCTACACCTTC. The full variable domain, with the rest looked up from reference TRBV19 and TRBJ1-2, is DGGITQSPKYLFRKEGQNVTLSCEQNLNHDAMYWYRQDPGQGLRLIYYSQIVNDFQKGDIAEGYSVSREKKESFPLTVTSAQKNPTAFYLCASRSAGRDGYTFGSGTRLTVV.

This clone was observed a handful of times. The chain has TRBV7-6 and TRBJ2-1; D could derive from TRBD1 or TRBD2 (5 bases each). The CDR3 contains 17 residues. Germline V CDR1 and CDR2: SGHVS, FNYEAQ. Deletions cut 2 bases from V and 0 bases from J, with 14 bases between. This chain's CDR3 is CASSLWWDPSSYNEQFF. The CDR3 DNA reads TGTGCCAGCAGCTTATGGTGGGACCCTAGCTCCTACAATGAGCAGTTCTTC. The complete variable domain, with remaining parts taken from reference TRBV7-6 and TRBJ2-1, reads GAGVSQSPRYKVTKRGQDVALRCDPISGHVSLYWYRQALGQGPEFLTYFNYEAQQDKSGLPNDRFSAERPEGSISTLTIQRTEQRDSAMYRCASSLWWDPSSYNEQFFGPGTRLTVL.

This clone was counted a few times. This chain connects TRBV30 to TRBJ2-3, with D tentatively TRBD1 (7 bases). The germline CDR1 and CDR2 sequences are GTSNPN and SVGIG (reference sequence). Trimming took 8 bases from V and 1 from J, leaving 10 bases between them. The CDR3 is made up of 12 amino acids. CDR3 in amino acids: CARRGGTDTQYF. In DNA form, the CDR3 reads TGTGCCCGCAGGGGGGGCACAGATACGCAGTATTTT.

This chain connects TRBV28 to TRBJ2-7; 11 bases line up with TRBD1. In germline, CDR1 is MDHEN, CDR2 SYDVKM. This CDR3 region has 15 residues. V was clipped by 3 bases and J by 2 bases; unmatched bases: 3. CDR3 sequence (DNA): TGTGCCAGCAGTTTTTCGGGACAGGGGGCCTACGAGCAGTACTTC. Translating it yields CASSFSGQGAYEQYF.

This clone has a handful of counts. The J gene is TRBJ2-7, the V gene TRBV5-1; 8 bases match TRBD2. With V trimmed by 4 bases and J by 3 bases, 9 bases remained unmatched. CDR3 length: 15 amino acids. Germline V lookup: CDR1 SGHRS, CDR2 YFSETQ. The CDR3 DNA is TGCGCCAGCAGCGTAGGGGCGGGAGGTTTCTACGAGCAGTACTTC. It is translated as CASSVGAGGFYEQYF.

This rearrangement joins TRBV29-1 to TRBJ2-5, with 13 nucleotides matching TRBD2. Germline V gene lookup returns CDR1 SQVTM and CDR2 ANQGSEA. The trim removed 6 bases at V and 5 bases at J, leaving 6 bases unmatched. The CDR3 has 14 amino acids. This CDR3 is CSVATSGRRETQYF. In DNA form, the CDR3 reads TGCAGCGTGGCGACTAGCGGGAGGAGGGAGACCCAGTACTTC.

The chain uses TRBV5-6 and TRBJ2-7; D ambiguous. Trimming stripped 0 bases from V and 4 bases from J, with 5 bases between. Germline V gene sequence: CDR1 SGHDT, CDR2 YYEEEE. The CDR3 runs to 12 residues. CDR3 amino acids: CASSLVGYEQYF. The CDR3 DNA is TGTGCCAGCAGCTTGGTTGGTTACGAGCAGTACTTC.

The chain uses TRBV5-1 and TRBJ2-5, with 7 nucleotides matching TRBD1. Unmatched junction bases numbered 6, after V lost 4 bases and J lost 3 bases. CDR3 size: 14 residues. Germline lookup yields CDR1 SGHRS and CDR2 YFSETQ. CDR3 protein: CASSKDRSEETQYF. CDR3 DNA sequence: TGCGCCAGCAGCAAGGACAGGAGCGAAGAGACCCAGTACTTC.